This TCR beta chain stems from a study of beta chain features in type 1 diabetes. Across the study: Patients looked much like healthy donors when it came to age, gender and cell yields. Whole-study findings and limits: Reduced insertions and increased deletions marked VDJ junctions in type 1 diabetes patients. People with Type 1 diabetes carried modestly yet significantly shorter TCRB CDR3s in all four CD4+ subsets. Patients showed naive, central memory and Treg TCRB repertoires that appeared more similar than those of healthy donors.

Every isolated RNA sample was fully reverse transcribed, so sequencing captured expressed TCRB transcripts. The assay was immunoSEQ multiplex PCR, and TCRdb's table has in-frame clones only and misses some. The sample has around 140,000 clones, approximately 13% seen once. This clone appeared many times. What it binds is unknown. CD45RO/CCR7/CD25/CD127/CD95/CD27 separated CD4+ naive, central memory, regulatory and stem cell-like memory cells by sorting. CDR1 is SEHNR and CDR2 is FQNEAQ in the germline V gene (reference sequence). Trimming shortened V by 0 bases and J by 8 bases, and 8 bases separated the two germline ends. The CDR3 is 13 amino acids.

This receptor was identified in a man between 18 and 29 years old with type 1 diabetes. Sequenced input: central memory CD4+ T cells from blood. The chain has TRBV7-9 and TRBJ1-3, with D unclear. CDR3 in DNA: TGTGCCAGCAGCTTAGCCTCAAGAGACACCATATATTTT. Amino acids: CASSLASRDTIYF.